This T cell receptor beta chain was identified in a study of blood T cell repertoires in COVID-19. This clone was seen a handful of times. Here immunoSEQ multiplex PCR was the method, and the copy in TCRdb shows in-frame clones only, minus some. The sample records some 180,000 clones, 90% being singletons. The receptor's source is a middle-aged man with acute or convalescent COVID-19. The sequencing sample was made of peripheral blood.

The CDR3 region has the DNA TGTGCCAGCAGACAGGGGGGACGGACTGAAGCTTTCTTT. Amino acid sequence: CASRQGGRTEAFF. V is TRBV25-1 and J is TRBJ1-1; TRBD1 matches 8 bases. The CDR3 runs to 13 residues. Germline CDR1 MGHDK, CDR2 SYGVNS. V was pared by 6 bases and J by 5 bases, with 5 bases of the junction left unmatched.